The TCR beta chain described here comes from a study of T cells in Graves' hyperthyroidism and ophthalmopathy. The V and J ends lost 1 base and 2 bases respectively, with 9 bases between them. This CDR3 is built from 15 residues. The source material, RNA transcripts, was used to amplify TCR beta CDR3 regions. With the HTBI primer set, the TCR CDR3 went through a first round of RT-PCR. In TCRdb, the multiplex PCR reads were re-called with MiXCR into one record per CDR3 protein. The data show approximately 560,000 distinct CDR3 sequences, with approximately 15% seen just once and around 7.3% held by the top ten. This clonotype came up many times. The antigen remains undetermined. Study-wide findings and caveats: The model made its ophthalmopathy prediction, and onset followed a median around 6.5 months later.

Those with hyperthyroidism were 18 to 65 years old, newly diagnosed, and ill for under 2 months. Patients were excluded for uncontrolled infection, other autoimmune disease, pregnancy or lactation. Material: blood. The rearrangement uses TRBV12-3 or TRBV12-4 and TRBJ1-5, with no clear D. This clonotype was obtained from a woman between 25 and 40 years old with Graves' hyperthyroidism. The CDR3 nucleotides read TGTGCCAGCAGTTTAGTTGGTAACGGCAATCAGCCCCAGCATTTT. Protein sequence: CASSLVGNGNQPQHF.